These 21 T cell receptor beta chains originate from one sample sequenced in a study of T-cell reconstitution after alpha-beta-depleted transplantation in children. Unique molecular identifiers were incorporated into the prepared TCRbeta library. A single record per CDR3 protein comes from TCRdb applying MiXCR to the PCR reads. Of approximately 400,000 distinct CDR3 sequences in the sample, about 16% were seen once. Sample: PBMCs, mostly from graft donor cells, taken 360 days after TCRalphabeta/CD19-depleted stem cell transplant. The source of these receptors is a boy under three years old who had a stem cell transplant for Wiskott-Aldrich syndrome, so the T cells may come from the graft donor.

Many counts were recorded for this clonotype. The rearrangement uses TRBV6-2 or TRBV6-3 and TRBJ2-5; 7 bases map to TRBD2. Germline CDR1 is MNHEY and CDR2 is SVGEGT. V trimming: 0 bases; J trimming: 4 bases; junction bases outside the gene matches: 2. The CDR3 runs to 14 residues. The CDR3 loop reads CASSYSSGTETQYF. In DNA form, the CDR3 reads TGTGCCAGCAGTTACTCCAGCGGGACAGAGACCCAGTACTTC.

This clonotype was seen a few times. CDR3 amino acids: CASSVGLVETQYF. In nucleotides, the CDR3 is TGTGCCAGCTCAGTTGGACTAGTCGAGACCCAGTACTTC. The rearrangement joins TRBV7-8 to TRBJ2-5; TRBD2 matches 7 bases. With V trimmed by 8 bases and J by 5 bases, 8 bases remained unmatched. This CDR3 is 13 amino acids long. Germline-derived CDR1 and CDR2 are SGHVS and FQNEAQ. Variable domain in full (rest from reference TRBV7-8 and TRBJ2-5): GAGVSQSPRYKVAKRGQDVALRCDPISGHVSLFWYQQALGQGPEFLTYFQNEAQLDKSGLPSDRFFAERPEGSVSTLKIQRTQQEDSAVYLCASSVGLVETQYFGPGTRLLVL.

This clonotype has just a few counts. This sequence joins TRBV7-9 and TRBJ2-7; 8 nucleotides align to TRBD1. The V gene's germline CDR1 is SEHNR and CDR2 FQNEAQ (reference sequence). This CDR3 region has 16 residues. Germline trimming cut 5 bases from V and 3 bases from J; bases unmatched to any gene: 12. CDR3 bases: TGTGCCAGCAGCATGACAGGGGAAGGTCTAAACTACGAGCAGTACTTC. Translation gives CASSMTGEGLNYEQYF.

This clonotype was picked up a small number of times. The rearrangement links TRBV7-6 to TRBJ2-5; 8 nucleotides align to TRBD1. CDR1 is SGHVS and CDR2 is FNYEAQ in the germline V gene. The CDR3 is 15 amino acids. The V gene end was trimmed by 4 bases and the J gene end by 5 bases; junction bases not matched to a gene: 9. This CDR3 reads CASSSPDRGIETQYF. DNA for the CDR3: TGTGCCAGCAGCTCACCCGACAGGGGAATTGAGACCCAGTACTTC. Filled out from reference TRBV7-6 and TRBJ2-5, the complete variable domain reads GAGVSQSPRYKVTKRGQDVALRCDPISGHVSLYWYRQALGQGPEFLTYFNYEAQQDKSGLPNDRFSAERPEGSISTLTIQRTEQRDSAMYRCASSSPDRGIETQYFGPGTRLLVL.

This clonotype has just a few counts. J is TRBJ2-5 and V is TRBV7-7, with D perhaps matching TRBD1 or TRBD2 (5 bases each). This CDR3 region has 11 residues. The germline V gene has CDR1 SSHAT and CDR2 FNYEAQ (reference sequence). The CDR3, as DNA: TGTGCTGCAGGAGAGGGGGAGACCCAGTACTTC. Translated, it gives CAAGEGETQYF.

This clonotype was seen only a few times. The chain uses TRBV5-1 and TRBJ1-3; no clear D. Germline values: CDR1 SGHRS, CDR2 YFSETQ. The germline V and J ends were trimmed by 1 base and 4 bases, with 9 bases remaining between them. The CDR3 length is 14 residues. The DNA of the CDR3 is TGCGCCAGCAGCTTGACCGACAAAGGAAACACCATATATTTT. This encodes CASSLTDKGNTIYF.

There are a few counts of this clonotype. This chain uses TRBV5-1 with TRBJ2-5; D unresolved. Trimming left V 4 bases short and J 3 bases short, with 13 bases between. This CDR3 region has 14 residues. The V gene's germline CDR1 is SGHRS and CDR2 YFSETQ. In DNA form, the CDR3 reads TGCGCCAGCAGCCCGATAGACTCAAAAGAGACCCAGTACTTC. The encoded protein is CASSPIDSKETQYF.

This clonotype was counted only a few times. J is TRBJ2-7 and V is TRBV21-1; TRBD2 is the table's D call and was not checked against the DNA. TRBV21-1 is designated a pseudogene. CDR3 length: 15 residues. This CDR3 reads CASSRTIVCHYEQYF. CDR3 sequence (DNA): TGTGCCAGCAGCCGAACGATAGTCTGTCACTACGAGCAGTACTTC.

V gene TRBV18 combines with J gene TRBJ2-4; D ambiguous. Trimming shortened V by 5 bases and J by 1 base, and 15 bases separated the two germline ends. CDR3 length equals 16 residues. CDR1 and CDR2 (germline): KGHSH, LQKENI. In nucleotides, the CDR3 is TGTGCCAGCTCAGGAAGGGTACCCGTGGCCAAAAACATTCAGTACTTC. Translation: CASSGRVPVAKNIQYF. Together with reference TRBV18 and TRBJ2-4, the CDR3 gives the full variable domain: NAGVMQNPRHLVRRRGQEARLRCSPMKGHSHVYWYRQLPEEGLKFMVYLQKENIIDESGMPKERFSAEFPKEGPSILRIQQVVRGDSAAYFCASSGRVPVAKNIQYFGAGTRLSVL.

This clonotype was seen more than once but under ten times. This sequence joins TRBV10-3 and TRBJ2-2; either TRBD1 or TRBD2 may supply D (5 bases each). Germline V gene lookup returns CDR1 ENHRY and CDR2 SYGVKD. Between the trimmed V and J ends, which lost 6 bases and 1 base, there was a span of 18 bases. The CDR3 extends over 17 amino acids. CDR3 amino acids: CAIRRPRDPQNTGELFF. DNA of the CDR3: TGTGCCATCAGACGACCCCGGGACCCCCAGAACACCGGGGAGCTGTTTTTT.

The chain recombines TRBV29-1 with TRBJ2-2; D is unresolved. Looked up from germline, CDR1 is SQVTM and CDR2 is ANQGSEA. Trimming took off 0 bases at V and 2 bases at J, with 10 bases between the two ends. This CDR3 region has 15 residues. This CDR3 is CSVEEIDGNTGELFF. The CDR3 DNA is TGCAGCGTTGAAGAAATAGACGGAAACACCGGGGAGCTGTTTTTT.

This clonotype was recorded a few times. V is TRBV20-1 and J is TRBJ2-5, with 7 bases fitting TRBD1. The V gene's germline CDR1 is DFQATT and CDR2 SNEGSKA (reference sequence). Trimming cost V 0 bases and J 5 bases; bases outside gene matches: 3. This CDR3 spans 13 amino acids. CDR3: CSARDRQGETQYF. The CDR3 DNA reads TGCAGTGCTAGAGATCGACAGGGCGAGACCCAGTACTTC.

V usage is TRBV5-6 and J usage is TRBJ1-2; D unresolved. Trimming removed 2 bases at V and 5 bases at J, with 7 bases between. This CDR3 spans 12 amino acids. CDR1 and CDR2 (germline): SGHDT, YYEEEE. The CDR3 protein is CASSFRRYGYTF. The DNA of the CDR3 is TGTGCCAGCAGCTTCAGGCGGTATGGCTACACCTTC.

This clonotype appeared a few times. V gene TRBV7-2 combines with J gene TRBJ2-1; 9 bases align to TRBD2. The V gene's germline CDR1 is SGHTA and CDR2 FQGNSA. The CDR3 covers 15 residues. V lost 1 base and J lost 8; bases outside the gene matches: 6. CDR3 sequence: CASSLGLAGIYEQFF. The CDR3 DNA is TGTGCCAGCAGCTTAGGCCTAGCGGGAATTTATGAGCAGTTCTTC.

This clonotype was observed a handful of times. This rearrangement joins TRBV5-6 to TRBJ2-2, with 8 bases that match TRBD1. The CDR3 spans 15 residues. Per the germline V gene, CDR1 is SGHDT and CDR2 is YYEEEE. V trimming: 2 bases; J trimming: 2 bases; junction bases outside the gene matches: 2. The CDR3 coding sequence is TGTGCCAGCAGCTTCAGGGGGCTTAACACCGGGGAGCTGTTTTTT. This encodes CASSFRGLNTGELFF.

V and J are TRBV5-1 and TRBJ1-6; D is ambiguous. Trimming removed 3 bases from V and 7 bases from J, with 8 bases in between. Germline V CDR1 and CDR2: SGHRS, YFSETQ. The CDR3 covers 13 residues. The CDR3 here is CASSSRVNSPLHF. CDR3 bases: TGCGCCAGCAGCTCACGGGTGAATTCACCCCTCCACTTT.

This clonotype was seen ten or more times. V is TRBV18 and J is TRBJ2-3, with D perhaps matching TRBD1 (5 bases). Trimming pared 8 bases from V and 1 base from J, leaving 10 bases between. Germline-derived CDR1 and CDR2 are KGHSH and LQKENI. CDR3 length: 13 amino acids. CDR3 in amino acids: CASSPRGTDTQYF. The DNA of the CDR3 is TGTGCCAGCAGCCCCAGGGGCACAGATACGCAGTATTTT.

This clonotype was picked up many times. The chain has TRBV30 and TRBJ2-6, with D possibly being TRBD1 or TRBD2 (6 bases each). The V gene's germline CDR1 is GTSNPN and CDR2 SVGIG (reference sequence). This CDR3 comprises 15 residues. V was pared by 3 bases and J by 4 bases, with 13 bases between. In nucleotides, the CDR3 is TGTGCCTGGAGCTCCGGGGGCTTCGGGGCCAACGTCCTGACTTTC. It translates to CAWSSGGFGANVLTF.

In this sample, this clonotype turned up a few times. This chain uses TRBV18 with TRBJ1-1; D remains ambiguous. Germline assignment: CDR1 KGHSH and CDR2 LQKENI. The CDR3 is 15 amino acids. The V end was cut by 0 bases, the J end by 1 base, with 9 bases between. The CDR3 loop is CASSPPSTPNTEAFF. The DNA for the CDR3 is TGTGCCAGCTCACCACCGTCGACACCGAACACTGAAGCTTTCTTT.

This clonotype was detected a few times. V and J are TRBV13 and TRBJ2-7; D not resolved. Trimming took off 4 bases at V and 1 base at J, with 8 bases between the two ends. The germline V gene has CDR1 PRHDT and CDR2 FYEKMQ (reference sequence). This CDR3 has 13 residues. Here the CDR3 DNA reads TGTGCCAGCAGCTCCCTTCCTTCCTACGAGCAGTACTTC. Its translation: CASSSLPSYEQYF.

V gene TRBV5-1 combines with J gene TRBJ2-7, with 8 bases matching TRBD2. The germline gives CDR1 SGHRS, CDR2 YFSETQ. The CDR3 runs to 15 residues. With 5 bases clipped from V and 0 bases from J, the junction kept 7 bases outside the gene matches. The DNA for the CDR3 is TGCGCCAGCAGATTTACTAGCGGTCCCTCCTACGAGCAGTACTTC. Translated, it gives CASRFTSGPSYEQYF. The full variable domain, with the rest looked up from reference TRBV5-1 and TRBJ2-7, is KAGVTQTPRYLIKTRGQQVTLSCSPISGHRSVSWYQQTPGQGLQFLFEYFSETQRNKGNFPGRFSGRQFSNSRSEMNVSTLELGDSALYLCASRFTSGPSYEQYFGPGTRLTVT.